This TCR beta chain was captured by sequencing in a study of blood T cell repertoires in COVID-19. The CDR3 totals 12 residues. Germline V gives CDR1 MNHEY, CDR2 SVGAGI. V dropped 11 bases and J dropped 5; count of bases not matched to a gene: 9. Here immunoSEQ multiplex PCR was the method, and the copy in TCRdb shows in-frame clones only, minus some. The sample has 250,000 to 300,000 clones; 88% are singletons. The rearrangement uses TRBV6-5 and TRBJ2-7, with 7 bases identical to TRBD2. Sequences were obtained from peripheral blood. The clonotype originates from a woman aged 25-40 years with COVID-19, enrolled during active disease. The CDR3 coding sequence is TGTGCCCTCACGGGGGGAGCGGACGAGCAGTACTTC. This gives the protein CALTGGADEQYF.